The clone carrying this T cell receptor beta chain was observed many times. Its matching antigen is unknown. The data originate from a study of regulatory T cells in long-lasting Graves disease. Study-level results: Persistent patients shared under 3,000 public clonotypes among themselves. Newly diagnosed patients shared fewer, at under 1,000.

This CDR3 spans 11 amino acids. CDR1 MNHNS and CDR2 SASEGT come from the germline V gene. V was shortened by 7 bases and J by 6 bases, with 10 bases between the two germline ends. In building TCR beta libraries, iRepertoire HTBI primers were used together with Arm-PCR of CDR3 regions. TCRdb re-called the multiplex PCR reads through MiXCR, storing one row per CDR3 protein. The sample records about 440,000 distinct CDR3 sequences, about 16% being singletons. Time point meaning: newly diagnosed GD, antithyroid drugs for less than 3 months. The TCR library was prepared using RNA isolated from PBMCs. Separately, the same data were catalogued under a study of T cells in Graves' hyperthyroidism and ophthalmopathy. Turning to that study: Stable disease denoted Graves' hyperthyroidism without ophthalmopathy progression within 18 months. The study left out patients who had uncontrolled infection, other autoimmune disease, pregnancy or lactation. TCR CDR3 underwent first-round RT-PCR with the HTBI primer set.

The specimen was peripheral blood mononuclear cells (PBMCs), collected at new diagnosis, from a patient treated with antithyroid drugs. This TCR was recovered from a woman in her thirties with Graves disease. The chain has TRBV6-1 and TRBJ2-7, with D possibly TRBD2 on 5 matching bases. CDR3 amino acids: CASTSGIEQYF. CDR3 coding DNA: TGTGCCAGCACCTCGGGGATCGAGCAGTACTTC.